The 26 T cell receptor beta chains below all came from one sample that was sequenced in a study of T cell responses to AZD1222 COVID-19 vaccine. The data were produced by immunoSEQ multiplex PCR, yet TCRdb's version contains in-frame clones alone and is incomplete. Here the sample spans approximately 140,000 clones, approximately 90% being singletons. The source was peripheral blood, collected on day 0 of AZD1222 vaccination. These receptors were collected from an adult in good health.

This clone was detected only a few times. The rearrangement joins TRBV5-1 to TRBJ2-5, with 12 bases matching TRBD2. The CDR3 sequence is 19 residues long. The junction had 15 bases not matched to a gene; V was cut back by 2 bases and J by 4 bases. Germline loops: CDR1 SGHRS, CDR2 YFSETQ. The DNA for the CDR3 is TGCGCCAGCAGCTTAGTAATCAAAGAGACTAGCGGGAGTGGAGAGACCCAGTACTTC. Its protein product is CASSLVIKETSGSGETQYF. The full variable domain, completed using reference TRBV5-1 and TRBJ2-5, is KAGVTQTPRYLIKTRGQQVTLSCSPISGHRSVSWYQQTPGQGLQFLFEYFSETQRNKGNFPGRFSGRQFSNSRSEMNVSTLELGDSALYLCASSLVIKETSGSGETQYFGPGTRLLVL.

Concerning this clone itself: The sample carries other DNA sequences with the same CDR3. The genes are TRBV7-9 and TRBJ2-2, with D perhaps matching TRBD1 or TRBD2 (5 bases each). V was shortened by 5 bases and J by 6 bases, with 22 bases between the two germline ends. The CDR3 has 17 amino acids. Germline V gives CDR1 SEHNR, CDR2 FQNEAQ (reference sequence). DNA of the CDR3: TGTGCCAGCAGCCCCCTTTCCGGGACCGGGACGGCCGGGGAGCTGTTTTTT. Protein sequence: CASSPLSGTGTAGELFF. Full variable domain (remainder filled in from reference TRBV7-9 and TRBJ2-2): DTGVSQNPRHKITKRGQNVTFRCDPISEHNRLYWYRQTLGQGPEFLTYFQNEAQLEKSRLLSDRFSAERPKGSFSTLEIQRTEQGDSAMYLCASSPLSGTGTAGELFFGEGSRLTVL.

The gene calls are TRBV5-1 and TRBJ2-3, with TRBD2 identical over 9 bases. The CDR3 is 16 amino acids. CDR1 is SGHRS and CDR2 is YFSETQ in the germline V gene. The V segment lost 7 bases and the J segment 5 bases; nucleotides outside the gene matches: 14. The CDR3 spells CASLPLTSGALDTQYF. Written as DNA, the CDR3 is TGCGCCAGCCTGCCCCTGACTAGCGGTGCTTTAGATACGCAGTATTTT.

This clone was found once. V gene TRBV7-2 combines with J gene TRBJ1-3; D gene ambiguous. V lost 5 bases and J 7 bases, leaving 9 bases between the germline ends. This CDR3 is 12 amino acids long. CDR1 is SGHTA, CDR2 FQGNSA, per germline. CDR3 DNA: TGTGCCAGCAGCCCTACGGTCAACACCATATATTTT. Amino acid sequence: CASSPTVNTIYF.

This rearrangement joins TRBV19 to TRBJ2-3; a possible D gene is TRBD2 (7 bases). The CDR3 is 16 residues long. Trimming stripped 3 bases from V and 2 bases from J, with 15 bases between. The germline V gene has CDR1 LNHDA and CDR2 SQIVND (reference sequence). The CDR3 here is CASSIGGGRITDTQYF. For the CDR3, the DNA is TGTGCCAGTAGTATTGGGGGGGGGCGAATCACAGATACGCAGTATTTT.

The chain combines TRBV19 with TRBJ2-1; TRBD2 matches at 7 bases. This CDR3 region has 13 residues. J lost 8 bases, V lost 6 bases, and 7 bases had no gene match. Germline loops: CDR1 LNHDA, CDR2 SQIVND (reference sequence). This CDR3 reads CASREGGGYEQFF. The CDR3 DNA reads TGTGCCAGTAGGGAAGGCGGGGGATATGAGCAGTTCTTC.

Note on this clone: Different DNA sequences within this sample yield the same CDR3. This chain uses TRBV7-9 with TRBJ2-7, with D possibly TRBD1 on 5 matching bases. The CDR3 runs to 14 residues. The germline V gene has CDR1 SEHNR and CDR2 FQNEAQ (reference sequence). V shed 0 bases and J shed 1 base, with 7 bases lying between them. The CDR3 DNA sequence: TGTGCCAGCAGCTTAGCGGCAGGGTCCTACGAGCAGTACTTC. This translates into CASSLAAGSYEQYF. Full variable domain (missing parts from reference TRBV7-9 and TRBJ2-7): DTGVSQNPRHKITKRGQNVTFRCDPISEHNRLYWYRQTLGQGPEFLTYFQNEAQLEKSRLLSDRFSAERPKGSFSTLEIQRTEQGDSAMYLCASSLAAGSYEQYFGPGTRLTVT.

This rearrangement joins TRBV5-4 to TRBJ1-1; weak D call: TRBD1 (6 bases). Germline CDR1 and CDR2: SGHNT and YYREEE (reference sequence). V lost 0 bases and J lost 2, with 11 bases in between. CDR3 length: 15 amino acids. This chain's CDR3 is CASSLGWDINTEAFF. The CDR3, as DNA: TGTGCCAGCAGCTTGGGTTGGGACATCAACACTGAAGCTTTCTTT. Drawing the rest from reference TRBV5-4 and TRBJ1-1, the complete variable domain is ETGVTQSPTHLIKTRGQQVTLRCSSQSGHNTVSWYQQALGQGPQFIFQYYREEENGRGNFPPRFSGLQFPNYSSELNVNALELDDSALYLCASSLGWDINTEAFFGQGTRLTVV.

This clone was counted a few times. The rearrangement joins TRBV4-1 to TRBJ1-2; a possible D gene is TRBD1 (5 bases). The CDR3 runs 13 residues. V lost 0 bases and J 7 bases, leaving 9 bases between the germline ends. Germline V gene sequence: CDR1 MGHRA, CDR2 YSYEKL. The CDR3, as DNA: TGCGCCAGCAGCCAAGATGGAAGGGGTGGCTACACCTTC. This codes for CASSQDGRGGYTF.

The rearrangement joins TRBV30 to TRBJ1-2, with TRBD1 matching 7 bases. The CDR3 spans 13 residues. Germline trimming cut 5 bases from V and 4 bases from J; bases unmatched to any gene: 7. Germline CDR1 and CDR2: GTSNPN and SVGIG (reference sequence). The CDR3 sequence: CAWRRQGVYGYTF. In DNA, the CDR3 is TGTGCCTGGCGAAGACAGGGAGTCTATGGCTACACCTTC.

V usage is TRBV3-1 (or the pseudogene TRBV3-2) and J usage is TRBJ2-2; no clear D. Looked up from germline, CDR1 is LGHDT and CDR2 is YNNKEL (reference sequence). V was shortened by 4 bases and J by 3 bases, with 9 bases between the two germline ends. The CDR3 loop spans 14 amino acids. CDR3 in DNA: TGTGCCAGCAGCCGGTTGGGATACACCGGGGAGCTGTTTTTT. The encoded protein is CASSRLGYTGELFF.

The V and J genes are TRBV27 and TRBJ1-2; TRBD1 might be the D (5 bases). The CDR3 consists of 17 residues. Germline V gene data show CDR1 as MNHEY and CDR2 as SMNVEV (reference sequence). V was pared by 2 bases and J by 4 bases, with 20 bases between. The CDR3 nucleotides read TGTGCCAGCAGTTTAGGGCAGGGTTTAGGGGATTCCTATGGCTACACCTTC. Translation: CASSLGQGLGDSYGYTF.

This clone was seen a handful of times. V and J are TRBV19 and TRBJ1-3, with 8 nucleotides matching TRBD1. Germline lookup yields CDR1 LNHDA and CDR2 SQIVND (reference sequence). Trimming cost V 2 bases and J 0 bases; bases outside gene matches: 6. This CDR3 spans 17 amino acids. The DNA of the CDR3 is TGTGCCAGTAGTATACGGGCAGGGGGCCTCTCTGGAAACACCATATATTTT. As protein: CASSIRAGGLSGNTIYF.

V usage is TRBV18 and J usage is TRBJ1-2, with TRBD1 matching over 10 bases. Germline CDR1 and CDR2: KGHSH and LQKENI. The CDR3 extends over 15 amino acids. The J segment lost 4 bases and the V segment lost 3 bases, leaving 5 bases of the junction unmatched. CDR3: CASSPPGQGRYGYTF. CDR3 DNA: TGTGCCAGCTCACCCCCGGGACAGGGGCGCTATGGCTACACCTTC.

This clone was detected once. J is TRBJ1-2 and V is TRBV14; a weak D match, TRBD1 (5 bases). Between the trimmed V and J ends, which lost 1 base and 4 bases, there was a span of 13 bases. The CDR3 covers 15 residues. Germline V gene data show CDR1 as SGHDN and CDR2 as FVKESK. CDR3 residues: CASSQVLGAGYGYTF. CDR3 sequence (DNA): TGTGCCAGCAGCCAAGTTCTAGGGGCCGGCTATGGCTACACCTTC. The full variable domain, completed using reference TRBV14 and TRBJ1-2, is EAGVTQFPSHSVIEKGQTVTLRCDPISGHDNLYWYRRVMGKEIKFLLHFVKESKQDESGMPNNRFLAERTGGTYSTLKVQPAELEDSGVYFCASSQVLGAGYGYTFGSGTRLTVV.

This chain joins TRBV3-1 (or the pseudogene TRBV3-2) and TRBJ1-2; 8 bases match TRBD1. V was clipped by 4 bases and J by 4 bases; unmatched bases: 8. The CDR3 is 15 amino acids. The germline gives CDR1 LGHDT, CDR2 YNNKEL (reference sequence). The CDR3 is CASSPLGQGIYGYTF. CDR3 nucleotide sequence: TGTGCCAGCAGCCCCCTAGGACAGGGCATCTATGGCTACACCTTC.

The chain links TRBV24-1 to TRBJ2-1; D uncertain. From germline, CDR1 is KGHDR and CDR2 SFDVKD. The CDR3 length is 16 residues. The ends were cut back, 5 bases at V and 0 bases at J, with 13 bases in the middle. As DNA, the CDR3 is TGTGCCACCAGTGGCTGGGCCCAGAGCTCCTACAATGAGCAGTTCTTC. Translated, it gives CATSGWAQSSYNEQFF.

The chain uses TRBV18 and TRBJ1-2; D unclear. Germline CDR1 reads KGHSH; CDR2 reads LQKENI. This CDR3 is 15 amino acids long. Trimming removed 5 bases at V and 2 bases at J, with 15 bases between. The CDR3 protein is CASSSFVEFNYGYTF. The CDR3, as DNA: TGTGCCAGCTCATCCTTTGTGGAGTTCAACTATGGCTACACCTTC.

The chain has TRBV7-9 and TRBJ2-3, with D possibly TRBD1 on 6 matching bases. Germline CDR1 is SEHNR and CDR2 is FQNEAQ (reference sequence). Trimming removed 5 bases from V and 0 bases from J, with 12 bases in between. This CDR3 has 15 residues. CDR3 loop: CASSLGTPSTDTQYF. In DNA, the CDR3 is TGTGCCAGCAGCCTCGGGACACCTAGCACAGATACGCAGTATTTT.

A word on this clone: Other DNA variants within this sample encode the same CDR3. V usage is TRBV5-1 and J usage is TRBJ1-2; TRBD1 might be the D (6 bases). The CDR3 runs to 15 residues. V was shortened by 0 bases and J by 4 bases, with 13 bases between the two germline ends. Germline CDR1 and CDR2: SGHRS and YFSETQ. This CDR3 is CASSLEGQGPYGYTF. CDR3 DNA sequence: TGCGCCAGCAGCTTGGAGGGACAAGGGCCCTATGGCTACACCTTC.

The chain carries TRBV18 and TRBJ1-2, with 9 bases lining up with TRBD1. The CDR3 is 13 residues long. J was trimmed by 7 bases and V by 3 bases; bases with no gene match: 3. CDR1 and CDR2 from the germline V gene are KGHSH and LQKENI. CDR3 in amino acids: CASSPGQGLGYTF. The CDR3 region has the DNA TGTGCCAGCTCACCTGGACAGGGGCTTGGCTACACCTTC.

This chain connects TRBV4-1 to TRBJ1-1; 9 bases agree with TRBD1. The CDR3 contains 14 residues. Trimming at V came to 3 bases and at J to 4 bases, leaving 3 bases not matched to a gene. Germline lookup yields CDR1 MGHRA and CDR2 YSYEKL. The CDR3 DNA is TGCGCCAGCAGCCATACGGGACAGGGCACTGAAGCTTTCTTT. Its translation is CASSHTGQGTEAFF.

The gene calls are TRBV2 and TRBJ1-2, with D unclear. The CDR3 is made up of 10 amino acids. V was shortened by 6 bases and J by 6 bases, with 5 bases between the two germline ends. Germline-derived CDR1 and CDR2 are SNHLY and FYNNEI. CDR3 sequence (DNA): TGTGCCAGCAGCTGGGATGGCTACACCTTC. This sequence encodes CASSWDGYTF. Filled out from reference TRBV2 and TRBJ1-2, the complete variable domain reads EPEVTQTPSHQVTQMGQEVILRCVPISNHLYFYWYRQILGQKVEFLVSFYNNEISEKSEIFDDQFSVERPDGSNFTLKIRSTKLEDSAMYFCASSWDGYTFGSGTRLTVV.

The V call is TRBV5-1, the J call TRBJ2-7, with D maybe TRBD2 (5 bases). This CDR3 has 14 residues. Trimming left V 1 base short and J 2 bases short, with 10 bases between. CDR1 is SGHRS, CDR2 YFSETQ, per germline. CDR3 sequence reads: CASSLYGGPYEQYF. DNA of the CDR3: TGCGCCAGCAGCTTGTACGGAGGCCCCTACGAGCAGTACTTC. The full variable domain, completed using reference TRBV5-1 and TRBJ2-7, is KAGVTQTPRYLIKTRGQQVTLSCSPISGHRSVSWYQQTPGQGLQFLFEYFSETQRNKGNFPGRFSGRQFSNSRSEMNVSTLELGDSALYLCASSLYGGPYEQYFGPGTRLTVT.

The chain has TRBV2 and TRBJ2-7; D unclear. Germline values: CDR1 SNHLY, CDR2 FYNNEI. V was trimmed by 4 bases and J by 3 bases, leaving 4 bases between them. This CDR3 comprises 11 residues. The CDR3 nucleotides read TGTGCCAGCAGTGGGGGCTACGAGCAGTACTTC. Protein: CASSGGYEQYF. Combining the CDR3 with reference TRBV2 and TRBJ2-7 gives the whole variable domain EPEVTQTPSHQVTQMGQEVILRCVPISNHLYFYWYRQILGQKVEFLVSFYNNEISEKSEIFDDQFSVERPDGSNFTLKIRSTKLEDSAMYFCASSGGYEQYFGPGTRLTVT.

The rearrangement links TRBV21-1 to TRBJ1-4; the table's D gene call, TRBD1, was not cross checked with the DNA. TRBV21-1 counts as a pseudogene. The CDR3 runs to 13 residues. The CDR3 DNA is TGTGCCAGCACAGGGGGCGTGGATGAAAAACTGTTTTTT. It yields the protein CASTGGVDEKLFF.